This T cell receptor beta chain was found in a study of T cell responses to AZD1222 COVID-19 vaccine. Broader study findings: The donor group comprised mostly white British people and more females; the analysis possibly underestimated clonal diversity. Reportedly, nearly half of unique spike TCRs recognized epitopes outside B.1.351/B.1.1.7 mutations.

Sequencing was performed with immunoSEQ multiplex PCR; in TCRdb, only in-frame clones are kept and a portion is missing. This sample has under 110,000 clones, with just over 90% found just once. CDR1 and CDR2 (germline): SGHTA, FQGNSA. The ends lost 3 bases at V and 9 bases at J; junction bases unmatched: 4. The CDR3 spans 15 residues. This clone was counted only a few times. The antigen is not known. The rearrangement links TRBV7-2 to TRBJ1-6, with TRBD1 identical over 11 bases. This TCR derives from an adult in good health. The sample here was peripheral blood, taken on day 0 of AZD1222 vaccination. This CDR3 is CASSLEGQGASPLHF. CDR3 DNA sequence: TGTGCCAGCAGCTTGGAAGGACAGGGGGCTTCACCCCTCCACTTT.